One sample yielded the 14 T cell receptor beta chains listed below, sequenced in a study of cytomegalovirus exposure and HLA in healthy donors. Profiled with immunoSEQ multiplex PCR; TCRdb holds only in-frame clones, not every one. The table has 150,000 to 160,000 clones, around 84% seen once. The sequencing sample was made of PBMCs. These TCRs come from a human donor in good health.

This chain uses TRBV19 with TRBJ1-1, with 9 bases aligning to TRBD1. CDR3 length equals 17 residues. V gave up 5 bases and J gave up 0 bases; unmatched junction bases: 10. Per germline, CDR1 LNHDA and CDR2 SQIVND (reference sequence). The CDR3 loop is CASSPRTGAPLNTEAFF. The CDR3 coding sequence is TGTGCCAGTAGTCCAAGGACAGGGGCCCCTCTGAACACTGAAGCTTTCTTT.

This chain links TRBV5-3 with TRBJ2-7; D unresolved. TRBV5-3 is an ORF for which the function is uncertain. CDR3 length equals 16 residues. Trimming shortened V by 4 bases and J by 0 bases, and 17 bases separated the two germline ends. This chain's CDR3 is CARSLGPLMSSYEQYF. The CDR3 DNA reads TGTGCCAGAAGCCTAGGCCCTTTAATGAGCTCCTACGAGCAGTACTTC.

The rearrangement uses TRBV5-1 and TRBJ2-2, with 7 bases aligning to TRBD1. V dropped 2 bases and J dropped 5; count of bases not matched to a gene: 9. CDR1 SGHRS and CDR2 YFSETQ come from the germline V gene. This CDR3 contains 16 residues. In DNA, the CDR3 is TGCGCCAGCAGCTTACCTCCCGGGACAGCAACCGGGGAGCTGTTTTTT. Translating it yields CASSLPPGTATGELFF. The complete variable domain, with remaining parts taken from reference TRBV5-1 and TRBJ2-2, reads KAGVTQTPRYLIKTRGQQVTLSCSPISGHRSVSWYQQTPGQGLQFLFEYFSETQRNKGNFPGRFSGRQFSNSRSEMNVSTLELGDSALYLCASSLPPGTATGELFFGEGSRLTVL.

Concerning this clone: Additional DNA sequences in this sample encode the identical CDR3. This rearrangement joins TRBV18 to TRBJ1-1, with a tentative D call TRBD1 (5 bases). The CDR3 extends over 13 amino acids. Per germline, CDR1 KGHSH and CDR2 LQKENI. V lost 3 bases and J lost 1, with 6 bases in between. The CDR3 spells CASSPQGNTEAFF. The CDR3 nucleotides are TGTGCCAGCTCACCTCAGGGGAACACTGAAGCTTTCTTT.

This chain uses TRBV2 with TRBJ2-2; no reliable D call. CDR3 size: 14 residues. CDR1 and CDR2 (germline): SNHLY, FYNNEI. The germline V and J ends were trimmed by 4 bases and 6 bases, with 12 bases remaining between them. CDR3 sequence reads: CASSGQALAGELFF. The CDR3 DNA reads as TGTGCCAGCAGTGGGCAGGCCTTAGCCGGGGAGCTGTTTTTT. Using reference TRBV2 and TRBJ2-2 for the parts outside the CDR3, the full variable domain is EPEVTQTPSHQVTQMGQEVILRCVPISNHLYFYWYRQILGQKVEFLVSFYNNEISEKSEIFDDQFSVERPDGSNFTLKIRSTKLEDSAMYFCASSGQALAGELFFGEGSRLTVL.

The genes are TRBV2 and TRBJ2-7, with D possibly matching TRBD1 (5 bases). The germline V and J ends were trimmed by 2 bases and 3 bases, with 11 bases remaining between them. CDR3 size: 14 residues. In germline, CDR1 is SNHLY, CDR2 FYNNEI. The CDR3 DNA reads as TGTGCCAGCAGTGAACAGGGTGGCGACTACGAGCAGTACTTC. The encoded protein is CASSEQGGDYEQYF.

The chain couples TRBV4-2 to TRBJ2-3; D gene ambiguous. V lost 1 base and J 3 bases, leaving 11 bases between the germline ends. The V gene's germline CDR1 is LGHNA and CDR2 YNFKEQ. The CDR3 sequence is 15 residues long. The chain's CDR3 is CASSQARGLTDTQYF. The DNA of the CDR3 is TGTGCCAGCAGCCAAGCCCGAGGCTTAACAGATACGCAGTATTTT.

The V call is TRBV6-6, the J call TRBJ2-2, with D possibly being TRBD2 (6 bases). In germline, CDR1 is MNHNY, CDR2 SVGAGI (reference sequence). The ends were cut back, 5 bases at V and 5 bases at J, with 15 bases in the middle. The CDR3 runs 15 residues. CDR3 region: CASSRRDSRTGELFF. For the CDR3, the DNA is TGTGCCAGCAGTAGACGGGACTCCCGAACCGGGGAGCTGTTTTTT.

This clone was seen at least ten times. The genes are TRBV29-1 and TRBJ1-1; 8 bases line up with TRBD1. Trimming removed 7 bases from V and 5 bases from J; junction bases left unmatched: 15. CDR1 and CDR2 (germline): SQVTM, ANQGSEA. CDR3 size: 15 residues. CDR3 sequence: CSANNQGARMTEAFF. In DNA, the CDR3 is TGCAGCGCTAACAACCAGGGGGCGCGTATGACTGAAGCTTTCTTT.

This clone occurred once. This sequence joins TRBV5-1 and TRBJ2-7; 15 bases are a match to TRBD2. Unmatched junction bases numbered 9, after V lost 4 bases and J lost 4 bases. This CDR3 spans 17 amino acids. The germline V gene encodes CDR1 SGHRS and CDR2 YFSETQ. This CDR3 reads CASSRTGLAGGRYEQYF. CDR3 coding DNA: TGCGCCAGCAGCAGAACGGGACTAGCGGGGGGTAGGTACGAGCAGTACTTC.

This chain joins TRBV7-6 and TRBJ2-3, with D possibly matching TRBD1 (5 bases). V lost 3 bases and J 3 bases, leaving 10 bases between the germline ends. Germline lookup yields CDR1 SGHVS and CDR2 FNYEAQ. The CDR3 is made up of 14 amino acids. In DNA, the CDR3 is TGTGCCAGCAGCTTTCAGGGTGGGACAGATACGCAGTATTTT. Its protein product is CASSFQGGTDTQYF.

The chain recombines TRBV7-2 with TRBJ1-5, with D uncertain. CDR1 SGHTA and CDR2 FQGNSA come from the germline V gene. V dropped 5 bases and J dropped 2 bases, with 13 bases sitting between them. There are 15 residues in the CDR3. The CDR3 nucleotides read TGTGCCAGCAGCGTTGCCCCGGTTGGCAATCAGCCCCAGCATTTT. Its translation is CASSVAPVGNQPQHF.

This chain joins TRBV11-2 and TRBJ2-3; TRBD2 might be the D (7 bases). There are 16 residues in the CDR3. In germline, CDR1 is SGHAT, CDR2 FQNNGV. Trimming left V 2 bases short and J 5 bases short, with 17 bases between. The CDR3 DNA reads as TGTGCCAGCAGCTTATGGGGGGGGGCGGTAGGAGATACGCAGTATTTT. Translation gives CASSLWGGAVGDTQYF.

The V call is TRBV19, the J call TRBJ1-5; D gene ambiguous. Looked up from germline, CDR1 is LNHDA and CDR2 is SQIVND (reference sequence). The CDR3 spans 15 residues. Trimming removed 7 bases from V and 2 bases from J, with 15 bases in between. CDR3: CASTGSGVGNQPQHF. The DNA for the CDR3 is TGTGCCAGTACCGGGAGCGGGGTGGGCAATCAGCCCCAGCATTTT.